One T cell receptor beta chain is described in this entry. The antigen remains undetermined. The PCR was carried out with 60 Vbeta primers and 13 Jbeta primers. TCRdb's table, derived via immunoSEQ multiplex PCR, lists solely in-frame clones and lacks some. The table includes under 150,000 clones, around nine tenths detected once. The ends were cut back, 2 bases at V and 3 bases at J, with 20 bases in the middle. The CDR3 totals 17 residues. Germline CDR1 and CDR2: SEHNR and FQNEAQ (reference sequence). This sample was included in a study of cytomegalovirus exposure and HLA in healthy donors. General study results and limits: Per a prior analysis, the majority of TCR beta V segments were productive roughly 90% or roughly 30% of the time.

The V gene is TRBV7-9, the J gene TRBJ2-7; no reliable D call. This receptor was taken from a woman in her twenties or thirties in good health and CMV-seronegative. Material for sequencing was PBMCs. This CDR3 reads CASSLWAPRYGIYEQYF. The CDR3 DNA sequence: TGTGCCAGCAGCTTATGGGCCCCCCGGTACGGAATCTACGAGCAGTACTTC.